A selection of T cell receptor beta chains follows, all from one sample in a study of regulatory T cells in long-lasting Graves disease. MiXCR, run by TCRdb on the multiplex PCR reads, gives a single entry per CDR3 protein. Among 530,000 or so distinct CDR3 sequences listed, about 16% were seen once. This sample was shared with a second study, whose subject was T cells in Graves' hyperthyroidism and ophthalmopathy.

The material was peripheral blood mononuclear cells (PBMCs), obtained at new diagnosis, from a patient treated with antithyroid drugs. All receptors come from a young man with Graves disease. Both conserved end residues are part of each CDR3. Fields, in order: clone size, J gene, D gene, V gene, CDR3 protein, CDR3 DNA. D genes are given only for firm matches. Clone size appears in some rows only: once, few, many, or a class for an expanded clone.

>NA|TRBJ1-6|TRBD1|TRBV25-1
CASSEGTANLPLHF
TGTGCCAGCAGTGAGGGGACAGCGAACTTACCCCTCCACTTT
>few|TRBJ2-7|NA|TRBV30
CAQSSWGAPYEQYF
TGTGCGCAATCAAGCTGGGGGGCTCCCTACGAGCAGTACTTC
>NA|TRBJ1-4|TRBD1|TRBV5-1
CASSLVFSGQRKGTNEKLFF
TGCGCCAGCAGCTTGGTGTTCTCGGGACAGAGGAAAGGAACTAATGAAAAACTGTTTTTT
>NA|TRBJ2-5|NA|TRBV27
CASSPPGVEETQYF
TGTGCCAGCAGTCCCCCAGGGGTAGAGGAGACCCAGTACTTC
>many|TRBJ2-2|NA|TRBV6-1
CASSERLSPGELFF
TGTGCCAGCAGTGAACGTCTAAGCCCCGGGGAGCTGTTTTTT
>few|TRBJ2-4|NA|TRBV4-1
CASSHLDGAKNIQYF
TGCGCCAGCAGCCATTTGGACGGGGCCAAAAACATTCAGTACTTC
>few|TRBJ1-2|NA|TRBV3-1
CASSPLIGPSGSGYTF
TGTGCCAGCAGCCCGCTAATAGGACCGAGTGGATCTGGCTACACCTTC
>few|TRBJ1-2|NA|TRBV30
CAWSRDGNYGYTF
TGTGCCTGGAGTAGGGACGGTAACTATGGCTACACCTTC
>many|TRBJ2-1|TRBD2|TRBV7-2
CASSLTSGSSNEQFF
TGTGCCAGCAGCCTTACTAGCGGGAGTTCGAATGAGCAGTTCTTC
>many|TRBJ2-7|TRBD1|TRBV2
CASSEGQGPGGGEQYF
TGTGCCAGCAGTGAGGGACAGGGACCAGGCGGAGGCGAGCAGTACTTC
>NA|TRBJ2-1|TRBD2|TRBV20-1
CSAVPYSGRARDEQFF
TGCAGTGCTGTGCCCTATAGCGGGAGGGCCAGGGATGAGCAGTTCTTC
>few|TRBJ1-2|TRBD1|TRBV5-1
CASSDPGQSGYTF
TGCGCCAGCAGCGACCCGGGACAGTCGGGCTACACCTTC
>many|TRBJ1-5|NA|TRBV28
CASSTGLLGGNQPQHF
TGTGCCAGCAGTACCGGACTTCTGGGGGGCAATCAGCCCCAGCATTTT
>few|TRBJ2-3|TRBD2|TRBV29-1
CSAGWGGYTDTQYF
TGCAGCGCCGGATGGGGGGGTTACACAGATACGCAGTATTTT
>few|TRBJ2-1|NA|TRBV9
CASSPRRRDEQFF
TGTGCCAGCAGCCCACGACGGAGGGATGAGCAGTTCTTC
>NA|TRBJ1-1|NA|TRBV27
CASSLRPSTDWVNTEAFF
TGTGCCAGCAGCCTAAGGCCAAGCACGGACTGGGTGAACACTGAAGCTTTCTTT
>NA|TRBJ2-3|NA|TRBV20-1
CSARPSLGTQYF
TGCAGTGCTAGACCCTCCCTCGGTACGCAGTATTTT
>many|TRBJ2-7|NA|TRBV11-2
CASSFGRGNEQYF
TGTGCCAGCAGCTTCGGCAGGGGCAACGAGCAGTACTTC
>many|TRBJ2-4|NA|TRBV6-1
CASSNRVPKNIQYF
TGTGCCAGCAGTAACAGGGTTCCCAAAAACATTCAGTACTTC
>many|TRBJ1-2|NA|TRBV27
CASSLGWGVNYGYTF
TGTGCCAGCAGTTTAGGATGGGGGGTAAACTATGGCTACACCTTC
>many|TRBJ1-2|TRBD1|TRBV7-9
CASSHYPGTDLSGYTF
TGTGCCAGCAGCCACTACCCCGGGACAGACCTTTCTGGCTACACCTTC
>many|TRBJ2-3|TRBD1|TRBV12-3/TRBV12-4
CASSFPHGQGATDTQYF
TGTGCCAGCAGTTTTCCCCACGGGCAGGGGGCAACAGATACGCAGTATTTT
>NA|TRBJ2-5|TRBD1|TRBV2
CASKDRGETQYF
TGTGCCAGCAAGGACAGGGGAGAGACCCAGTACTTC
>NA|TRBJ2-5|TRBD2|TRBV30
CAWRTSGGIRTQYF
TGTGCCTGGAGGACTAGCGGGGGCATCCGGACCCAGTACTTC
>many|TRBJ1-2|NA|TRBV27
CASRTINYGYTF
TGTGCCAGCAGGACAATAAACTATGGCTACACCTTC
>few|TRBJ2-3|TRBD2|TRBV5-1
CASRRASGVNTDTQYF
TGCGCCAGCAGGCGGGCTAGCGGAGTTAACACAGATACGCAGTATTTT
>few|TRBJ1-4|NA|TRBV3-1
CASSQDPGTMVFF
TGTGCCAGCAGCCAAGATCCCGGGACAATGGTGTTTTTT
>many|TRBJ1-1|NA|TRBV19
CASSTRRVGTEAFF
TGTGCCAGTAGTACCCGGAGGGTTGGCACTGAAGCTTTCTTT
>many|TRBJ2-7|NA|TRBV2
CASSEANTYEQYF
TGTGCCAGCAGTGAAGCGAACACCTACGAGCAGTACTTC
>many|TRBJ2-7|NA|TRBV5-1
CASSYSDRAYEQYF
TGCGCCAGCAGCTATAGCGACAGAGCCTACGAGCAGTACTTC
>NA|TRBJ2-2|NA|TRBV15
CATSRDGGELFF
TGTGCCACCAGCAGAGATGGGGGGGAGCTGTTTTTT
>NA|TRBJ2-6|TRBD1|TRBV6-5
CANSYTPTGTSGANVLTF
TGTGCCAACAGTTACACACCGACAGGGACCTCTGGGGCCAACGTCCTGACTTTC
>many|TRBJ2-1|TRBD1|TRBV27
CASSPGTALFRQTFPQEQFF
TGTGCCAGCAGTCCCGGGACAGCTTTATTCCGGCAAACTTTCCCACAGGAGCAGTTCTTC
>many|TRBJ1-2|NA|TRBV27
CASSPAPTGQGYTF
TGTGCCAGCAGCCCAGCTCCCACGGGGCAGGGCTACACCTTC
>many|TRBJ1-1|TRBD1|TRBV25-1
CASTETGRKAEAFF
TGTGCCAGCACGGAGACAGGGAGAAAGGCTGAAGCTTTCTTT
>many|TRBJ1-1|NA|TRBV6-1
CASSQVGLAFF
TGTGCCAGCAGCCAGGTCGGGTTAGCTTTCTTT
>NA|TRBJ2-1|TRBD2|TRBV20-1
CSASTLAGYEQFF
TGCAGTGCTAGCACACTAGCGGGATATGAGCAGTTCTTC
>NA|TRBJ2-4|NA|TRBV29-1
CSVVRGNIQYF
TGCAGCGTCGTCCGGGGAAACATTCAGTACTTC
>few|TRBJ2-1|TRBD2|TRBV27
CASSLSPPLAGPYNEQFF
TGTGCCAGCAGTTTATCTCCTCCGTTAGCGGGGCCTTACAATGAGCAGTTCTTC
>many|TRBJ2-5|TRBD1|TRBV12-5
CASGLGGQSIKETQYF
TGTGCTAGTGGTTTGGGGGGACAGTCAATTAAAGAGACCCAGTACTTC
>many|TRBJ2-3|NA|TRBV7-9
CASSTRQITDTQYF
TGTGCCAGCAGCACAAGACAGATCACAGATACGCAGTATTTT
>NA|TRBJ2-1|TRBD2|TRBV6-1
CASTSSSGRKVEQFF
TGTGCCAGCACCTCATCTAGCGGGAGAAAGGTTGAGCAGTTCTTC
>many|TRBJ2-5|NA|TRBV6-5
CASSYSLGLAQETQYF
TGTGCCAGCAGTTACTCGCTGGGGCTAGCCCAAGAGACCCAGTACTTC
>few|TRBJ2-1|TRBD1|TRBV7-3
CASRPRTGGRNEQFF
TGTGCCAGCAGGCCTCGGACAGGGGGCCGTAATGAGCAGTTCTTC
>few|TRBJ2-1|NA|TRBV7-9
CASSPRVRLGGGEQFF
TGTGCCAGCAGCCCAAGAGTGAGACTAGGGGGTGGTGAGCAGTTCTTC
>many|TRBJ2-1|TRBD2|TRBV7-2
CASSILAGEQFF
TGTGCCAGCAGCATACTAGCGGGGGAGCAGTTCTTC
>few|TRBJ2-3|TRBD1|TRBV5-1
CASSPRDRVRSNTQYF
TGTGCCAGCAGCCCTCGGGACAGGGTGCGATCTAATACGCAGTATTTT
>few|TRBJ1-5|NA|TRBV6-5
CASSLGAPQWGNQPQHF
TGTGCCAGCAGTTTAGGGGCCCCCCAATGGGGCAATCAGCCCCAGCATTTT
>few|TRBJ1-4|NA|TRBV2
CASSEATGKANEKLFF
TGTGCCAGCAGTGAGGCGACAGGAAAGGCTAATGAAAAACTGTTTTTT
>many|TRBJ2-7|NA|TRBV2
CASTDNLSYEQYF
TGTGCCAGCACCGACAACCTCTCCTACGAGCAGTACTTC
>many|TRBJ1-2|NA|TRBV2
CASREGGNYGYTF
TGTGCCAGCCGAGAGGGTGGCAACTATGGCTACACCTTC
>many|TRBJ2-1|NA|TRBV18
CASSSQLKRQTSNEQFF
TGTGCCAGCTCATCCCAGCTGAAGCGGCAGACCTCCAATGAGCAGTTCTTC
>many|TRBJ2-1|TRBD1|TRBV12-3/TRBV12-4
CASSPDSPGGYNEQFF
TGTGCCAGCAGTCCGGACAGCCCAGGGGGCTACAATGAGCAGTTCTTC
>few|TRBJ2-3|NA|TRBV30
CAWSLGAYTQYF
TGTGCCTGGAGTCTAGGGGCTTATACGCAGTATTTT
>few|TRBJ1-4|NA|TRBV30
CAWRDLLGPRAREKLFF
TGTGCCTGGAGGGATTTACTGGGCCCCAGGGCGCGTGAAAAACTGTTTTTT